The next 2 T cell receptor beta chains were all read from a single sample in a study of STAT5B mutations in CD4+ large granular lymphocyte leukemia (dated 2022 in TCRdb). The protocol used for the library was the immunoSEQ multiplex PCR assay. TCRdb took this table from immuneACCESS and kept in-frame rearrangements with V and J called. Such tables lack part of the clones; where checked against another copy, unresolved V genes explain under half of the gap, and the rest is unexplained. This sample comprises about 32,000 clones, around four fifths of them detected only once. The top ten hold 4.4% of the sample. The sample consisted of CD4+ T cells from blood buffy coats. Receptors originate from a human donor in good health.

The chain combines TRBV11-2 with TRBJ2-7; no definite D call. Germline-derived CDR1 and CDR2 are SGHAT and FQNNGV. CDR3 size: 14 residues. The germline V and J ends were trimmed by 0 bases and 6 bases, with 12 bases remaining between them. CDR3 sequence reads: CASSLDLGSGEQYF. The DNA for the CDR3 is TGTGCCAGCAGCTTAGATCTCGGATCCGGCGAGCAGTACTTC.

V usage is TRBV4-2 and J usage is TRBJ2-5; either TRBD1 or TRBD2 may supply D (6 bases each). Germline V CDR1 and CDR2: LGHNA, YNFKEQ. V gave up 4 bases and J gave up 2 bases, with 14 bases separating them. The CDR3 covers 15 residues. The CDR3 spells CASSLMAGQQETQYF. The DNA for the CDR3 is TGTGCCAGCAGCCTGATGGCGGGACAACAAGAGACCCAGTACTTC.